This TCR beta chain was identified in a study of response to subunit inactivated influenza vaccine. Findings of the study overall: Each seasonal influenza vaccination, the authors suggested, recruits few new T cells.

The sample holds many counts of this clonotype. Its antigen is unknown. Using its own MiXCR run on the RT-PCR reads, TCRdb lists one record per CDR3 protein. The table includes around 200,000 distinct CDR3 sequences, 7.5% to 10% detected once. Material: non-naive T cells sorted from PBMCs, obtained on the day of vaccination. This receptor was taken from a man aged 45-65 years who received an inactivated influenza vaccine.

The CDR3 nucleotides read TGTGCCAGCAGTTACTTACCGGGACTAGCGGGGGGGCTTGGTTGGACAGATACGCAGTATTTT. This codes for CASSYLPGLAGGLGWTDTQYF. V is TRBV6-2 or TRBV6-3 and J is TRBJ2-3, with 16 nucleotides matching TRBD2. J gave up 3 bases and V 1 base, and 13 bases lay outside the gene matches. Germline V gene sequence: CDR1 MNHEY, CDR2 SVGEGT. The CDR3 runs to 21 residues.